This T cell receptor beta chain is from a study of graft-versus-host responses after intestinal transplantation. The germline CDR1 and CDR2 sequences are MGHRA and YSYEKL. CDR3 length equals 16 residues. Trimming removed 0 bases from V and 1 base from J, with 10 bases in between. Assay used: immunoSEQ multiplex PCR; TCRdb lists only in-frame clones, some missing. This sample has about 18,000 clones, with more than 30% found just once. This clone has a handful of counts. This receptor was obtained from a human patient who received an intestinal transplant. This sample comprised alloreactive CD4+ T cells from a mixed lymphocyte reaction culture, obtained before intestinal transplant. Subset: CFSE-low proliferating T cells sorted from roughly 6-day pre-transplant mixed lymphocyte reaction (GvH or HvG direction). V and J are TRBV4-1 and TRBJ2-1; D uncertain. CDR3 sequence (DNA): TGCGCCAGCAGCCAAGATGTGTCGGTATCCTACAATGAGCAGTTCTTC. It is translated as CASSQDVSVSYNEQFF.